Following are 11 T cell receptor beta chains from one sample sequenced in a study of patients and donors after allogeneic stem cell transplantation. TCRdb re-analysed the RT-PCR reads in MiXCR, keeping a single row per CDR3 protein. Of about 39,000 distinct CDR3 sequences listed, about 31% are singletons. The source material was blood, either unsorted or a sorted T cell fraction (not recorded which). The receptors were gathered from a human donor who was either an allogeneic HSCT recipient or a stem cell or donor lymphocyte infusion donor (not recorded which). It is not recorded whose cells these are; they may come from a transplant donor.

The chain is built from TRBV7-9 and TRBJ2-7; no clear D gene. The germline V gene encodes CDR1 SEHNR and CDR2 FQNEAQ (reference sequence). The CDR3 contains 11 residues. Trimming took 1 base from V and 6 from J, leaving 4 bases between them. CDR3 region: CASSLGPEQYF. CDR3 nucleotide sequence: TGTGCCAGCAGCTTAGGCCCCGAGCAGTACTTC.

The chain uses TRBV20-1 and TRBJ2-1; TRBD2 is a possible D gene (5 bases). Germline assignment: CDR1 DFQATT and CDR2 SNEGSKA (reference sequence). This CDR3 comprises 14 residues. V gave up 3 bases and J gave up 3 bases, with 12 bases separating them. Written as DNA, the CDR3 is TGCAGTGCTAGGGAACTAGGAGTCTACAATGAGCAGTTCTTC. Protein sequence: CSARELGVYNEQFF.

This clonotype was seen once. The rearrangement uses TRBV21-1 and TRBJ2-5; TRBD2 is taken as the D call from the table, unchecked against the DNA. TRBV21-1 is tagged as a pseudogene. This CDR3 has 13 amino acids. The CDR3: CASSPVEEETQYF. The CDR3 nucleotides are TGTGCCAGCAGCCCCGTGGAGGAAGAGACCCAGTACTTC.

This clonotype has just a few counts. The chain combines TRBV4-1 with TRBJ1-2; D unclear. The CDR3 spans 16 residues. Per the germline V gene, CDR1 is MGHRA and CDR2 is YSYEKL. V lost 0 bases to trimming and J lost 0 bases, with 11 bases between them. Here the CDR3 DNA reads TGCGCCAGCAGCCAAGATGAGCGCGGGGCTAACTATGGCTACACCTTC. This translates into CASSQDERGANYGYTF.

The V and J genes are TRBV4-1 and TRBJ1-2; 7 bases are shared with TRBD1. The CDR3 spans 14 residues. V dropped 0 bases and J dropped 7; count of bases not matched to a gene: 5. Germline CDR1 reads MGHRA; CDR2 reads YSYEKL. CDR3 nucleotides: TGCGCCAGCAGCCAAGATTGGCAGGGGGTTGGCTACACCTTC. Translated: CASSQDWQGVGYTF.

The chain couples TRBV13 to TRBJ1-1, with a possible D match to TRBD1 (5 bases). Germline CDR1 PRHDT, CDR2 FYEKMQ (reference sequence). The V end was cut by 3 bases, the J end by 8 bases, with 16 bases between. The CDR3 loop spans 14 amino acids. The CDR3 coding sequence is TGTGCCAGCAGCTTCAATGGGTTCCGGGGGGAAGCTTTCTTT. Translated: CASSFNGFRGEAFF.

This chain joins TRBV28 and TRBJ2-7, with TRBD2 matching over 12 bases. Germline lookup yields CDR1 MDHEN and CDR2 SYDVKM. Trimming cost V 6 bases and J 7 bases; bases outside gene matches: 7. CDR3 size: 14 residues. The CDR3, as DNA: TGTGCCAGCAGCGCACTCGGACTAGCGGGGGAGCAGTACTTC. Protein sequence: CASSALGLAGEQYF.

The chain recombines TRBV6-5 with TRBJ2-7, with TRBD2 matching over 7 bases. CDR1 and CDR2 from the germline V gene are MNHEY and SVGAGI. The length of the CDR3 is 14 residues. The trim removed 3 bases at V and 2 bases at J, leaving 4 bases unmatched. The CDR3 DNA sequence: TGTGCCAGCAGTTATGGGGGAGGGCCCTACGAGCAGTACTTC. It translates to CASSYGGGPYEQYF.

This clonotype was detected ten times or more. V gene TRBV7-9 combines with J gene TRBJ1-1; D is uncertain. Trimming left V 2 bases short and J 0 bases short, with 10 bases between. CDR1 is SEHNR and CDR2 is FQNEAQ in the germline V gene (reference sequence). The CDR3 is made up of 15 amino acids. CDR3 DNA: TGTGCCAGCAGCTTAAACAGAGTTATGAACACTGAAGCTTTCTTT. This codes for CASSLNRVMNTEAFF.

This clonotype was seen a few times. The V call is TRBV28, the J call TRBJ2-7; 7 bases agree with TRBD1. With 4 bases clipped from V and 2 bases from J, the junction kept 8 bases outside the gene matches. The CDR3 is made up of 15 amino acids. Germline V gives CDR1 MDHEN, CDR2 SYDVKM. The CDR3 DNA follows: TGTGCCAGCAGTTACGGGACAGTTGATCCCTACGAGCAGTACTTC. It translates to CASSYGTVDPYEQYF.

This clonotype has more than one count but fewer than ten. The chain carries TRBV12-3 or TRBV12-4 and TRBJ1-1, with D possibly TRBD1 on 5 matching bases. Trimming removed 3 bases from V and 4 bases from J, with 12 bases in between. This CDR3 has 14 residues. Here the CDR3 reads CASSLPGRGTEAFF. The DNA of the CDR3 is TGTGCCAGCAGTTTGCCCGGGAGGGGCACTGAAGCTTTCTTT.